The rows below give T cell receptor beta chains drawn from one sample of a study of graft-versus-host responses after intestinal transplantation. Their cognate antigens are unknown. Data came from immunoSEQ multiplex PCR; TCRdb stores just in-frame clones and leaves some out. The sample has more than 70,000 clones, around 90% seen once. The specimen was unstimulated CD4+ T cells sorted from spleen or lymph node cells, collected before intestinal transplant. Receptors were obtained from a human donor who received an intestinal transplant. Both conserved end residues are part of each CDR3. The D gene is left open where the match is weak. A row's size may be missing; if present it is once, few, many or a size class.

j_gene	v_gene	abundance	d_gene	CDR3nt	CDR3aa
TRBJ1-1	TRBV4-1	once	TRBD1	TGCGCCAGCAGCCAAGCAGGGACAGAAAAAAGGGGAGCTTTCTTT	CASSQAGTEKRGAFF
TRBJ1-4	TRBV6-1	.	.	TGTGCCAGCAGTGAACGGGGAGGGTTTGGGGAAAAACTGTTTTTT	CASSERGGFGEKLFF
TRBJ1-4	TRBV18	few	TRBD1	TGTGCCAGCTCACCTGGGACAGGGGCGGATGAAAAACTGTTTTTT	CASSPGTGADEKLFF
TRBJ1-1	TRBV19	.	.	TGTGCCAGTAGTTTTCGGAGGGATAGCACTGAAGCTTTCTTT	CASSFRRDSTEAFF
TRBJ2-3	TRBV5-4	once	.	TGTGCCAGCAGCTTGTGGGGGCGGTCAGATACGCAGTATTTT	CASSLWGRSDTQYF
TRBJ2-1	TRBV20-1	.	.	TGCAGTGCTCCCGGGAACAATGAGCAGTTCTTC	CSAPGNNEQFF
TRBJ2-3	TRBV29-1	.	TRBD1	TGCAGCGCGGGGACAGGCCGCACAGATACGCAGTATTTT	CSAGTGRTDTQYF
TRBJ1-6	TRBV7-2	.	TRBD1	TGTGCCAGCAGCCTCGACAGGGGCGGAAATTCACCCCTCCACTTT	CASSLDRGGNSPLHF
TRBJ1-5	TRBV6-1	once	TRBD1	TGTGCCAGCAGTGTGGGACAGGGCGGCAATCAGCCCCAGCATTTT	CASSVGQGGNQPQHF
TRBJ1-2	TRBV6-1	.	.	TGTGCCAGCAGTGGGCTCGGGAGCGCACCGAACTATGGCTACACCTTC	CASSGLGSAPNYGYTF
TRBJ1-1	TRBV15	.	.	TGTGCCACCAGCAGAGATCGGGGGGCGACTGAAGCTTTCTTT	CATSRDRGATEAFF
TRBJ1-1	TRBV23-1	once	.	TGCGCCAGCAGCCCGACGGGGGGGGGTTTCTTT	CASSPTGGGFF
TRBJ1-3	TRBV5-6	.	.	TGTGCCAGCAGCTTGCGAGGGTTAGGAAACACCATATATTTT	CASSLRGLGNTIYF
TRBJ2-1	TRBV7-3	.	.	TGTGCCAGCAGCCCTAAGGGGGGGTGGTTAGATGGGGATGAGCAGTTCTTC	CASSPKGGWLDGDEQFF
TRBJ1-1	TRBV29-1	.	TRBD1	TGCAGCACAGGACAGGGGCGGGCTGAAGCTTTCTTT	CSTGQGRAEAFF
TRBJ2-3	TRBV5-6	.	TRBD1	TGTGCCAGCAGCTTGGCGGGTCGGCAGGGGGCAGATACGCAGTATTTT	CASSLAGRQGADTQYF
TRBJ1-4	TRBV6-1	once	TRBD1	TGTGCCAGCAGAGTCGACAGGGGTTACGAAAAACTGTTTTTT	CASRVDRGYEKLFF